A single sample is the source of the 20 T cell receptor beta chains below, sequenced in a study of T cell responses to AZD1222 COVID-19 vaccine. Profiled with immunoSEQ multiplex PCR; TCRdb holds only in-frame clones, not every one. Of about 130,000 clones listed, approximately 91% were seen once; the top ten hold approximately 0.98%. The sample here was peripheral blood, taken 28 days after the second AZD1222 dose. These receptors were collected from an adult who received the AZD1222 COVID-19 vaccine.

This chain joins TRBV27 and TRBJ1-5; no firm D call. Per the germline V gene, CDR1 is MNHEY and CDR2 is SMNVEV (reference sequence). The CDR3 length is 13 residues. The V end lost 4 bases, the J end lost 3 bases, and 7 bases lay between the germline ends. In nucleotides, the CDR3 is TGTGCCAGCAGTTACCAGATCAATCAGCCCCAGCATTTT. This codes for CASSYQINQPQHF.

Points on this clone: The same CDR3 is also encoded by other DNA sequences in this sample. The chain employs TRBV30 and TRBJ1-5; D call uncertain. V dropped 0 bases and J dropped 0 bases, with 3 bases sitting between them. This CDR3 has 13 amino acids. CDR1 GTSNPN and CDR2 SVGIG come from the germline V gene (reference sequence). The CDR3 DNA is TGTGCCTGGAGTGTAGATAGCAATCAGCCCCAGCATTTT. Protein sequence: CAWSVDSNQPQHF.

V and J are TRBV12-3 or TRBV12-4 and TRBJ1-2, with a weak D call TRBD1 (5 bases). The V end lost 6 bases, the J end lost 4 bases, and 12 bases lay between the germline ends. There are 13 residues in the CDR3. Written as DNA, the CDR3 is TGTGCCAGCAGGCAAGGGGTAATCTATGGCTACACCTTC. This sequence encodes CASRQGVIYGYTF.

The gene calls are TRBV5-4 and TRBJ2-5, with 13 nucleotides matching TRBD2. Germline V gene lookup returns CDR1 SGHNT and CDR2 YYREEE (reference sequence). The ends lost 4 bases at V and 2 bases at J; junction bases unmatched: 2. This CDR3 contains 15 residues. CDR3: CASSVGLAGQETQYF. The CDR3 coding sequence is TGTGCCAGCAGCGTGGGACTAGCGGGACAAGAGACCCAGTACTTC.

This rearrangement joins TRBV4-1 to TRBJ1-5; D uncertain. The CDR3 is 14 residues long. The germline gives CDR1 MGHRA, CDR2 YSYEKL. V lost 0 bases, J lost 3 bases, and 6 bases lay in between. The CDR3: CASSQEFLNQPQHF. CDR3 sequence (DNA): TGCGCCAGCAGCCAAGAATTCCTCAATCAGCCCCAGCATTTT.

This clone was picked up one time. The V and J genes are TRBV5-8 and TRBJ1-4; no firm D call. Trimming removed 2 bases at V and 7 bases at J, with 15 bases between. Germline CDR1 and CDR2: SGHTS and YDEGEE. CDR3 length equals 15 residues. CDR3 amino acids: CASSLRRRLVEKLFF. The CDR3 nucleotides are TGTGCCAGCAGCTTACGCCGCCGGTTGGTTGAAAAACTGTTTTTT.

This clone was counted a single time. The chain has TRBV5-1 and TRBJ1-1; D possibly corresponds to TRBD1 (5 bases). Germline CDR1 is SGHRS and CDR2 is YFSETQ. This CDR3 is built from 13 residues. The V end was cut by 0 bases, the J end by 6 bases, with 9 bases between. As DNA, the CDR3 is TGCGCCAGCAGCTTGGATTGGGGGTCTGAAGCTTTCTTT. Translated, it gives CASSLDWGSEAFF.

Only one count was recorded for this clone. This chain connects TRBV5-1 to TRBJ1-2; TRBD1 is a possible D gene (6 bases). CDR3 length: 14 residues. Germline CDR1 and CDR2: SGHRS and YFSETQ. Trimming cost V 3 bases and J 3 bases, with 12 bases left between them. The DNA for the CDR3 is TGCGCCAGCAGCTCATCAGGGGCGGACTATGGCTACACCTTC. Encoded protein: CASSSSGADYGYTF.

The gene calls are TRBV2 and TRBJ2-3; a weak D match, TRBD1 (5 bases). Deletions cut 3 bases from V and 4 bases from J, with 11 bases between. The germline gives CDR1 SNHLY, CDR2 FYNNEI. The CDR3 is 14 amino acids. CDR3 nucleotide sequence: TGTGCCAGCAGTGACGGCAGGGCGGCAGATACGCAGTATTTT. Protein: CASSDGRAADTQYF.

The chain is built from TRBV19 and TRBJ1-3; D unclear. This CDR3 region has 15 residues. V lost 3 bases, J lost 0 bases, and 9 bases lay in between. From germline, CDR1 is LNHDA and CDR2 SQIVND (reference sequence). The CDR3 nucleotides are TGTGCCAGTAGTATTAAGGCCCTCTCTGGAAACACCATATATTTT. Residues: CASSIKALSGNTIYF.

This chain connects TRBV7-6 to TRBJ1-2, with D perhaps matching TRBD1 (6 bases). The CDR3 runs to 15 residues. The germline CDR1 and CDR2 sequences are SGHVS and FNYEAQ. The V gene lost 5 bases and the J gene lost 4 bases, with 17 bases spanning the gap. The DNA for the CDR3 is TGTGCCAGCAGCGCCGCTGAAGGGGGTGGCTATGGCTACACCTTC. This gives the protein CASSAAEGGGYGYTF.

This clone has more than one count but fewer than ten. The genes are TRBV7-6 and TRBJ1-3, with TRBD1 identical over 7 bases. This CDR3 has 15 amino acids. Germline-derived CDR1 and CDR2 are SGHVS and FNYEAQ. The V segment lost 4 bases and the J segment 4 bases; nucleotides outside the gene matches: 7. The CDR3 bases are TGTGCCAGCAGCTATTTAACAGGGGAAGGAAACACCATATATTTT. Residues: CASSYLTGEGNTIYF.

This sequence joins TRBV9 and TRBJ1-2, with D unresolved. This CDR3 is 18 amino acids long. Germline V gives CDR1 SGDLS, CDR2 YYNGEE. V shed 0 bases and J shed 3 bases, with 21 bases lying between them. CDR3 nucleotide sequence: TGTGCCAGCAGCGTAGGAGAACGGATGATGGTAGGAGACTATGGCTACACCTTC. Amino acid sequence: CASSVGERMMVGDYGYTF.

In its sample, this clone was seen once. The chain links TRBV6-1 to TRBJ1-5; 10 positions match TRBD1. The trim removed 2 bases at V and 7 bases at J, leaving 2 bases unmatched. The CDR3 covers 14 residues. From germline, CDR1 is MNHNS and CDR2 SASEGT. The CDR3 loop is CASSERTGGQPQHF. The CDR3 bases are TGTGCCAGCAGTGAAAGGACAGGGGGACAGCCCCAGCATTTT.

This clone was detected only a few times. V and J are TRBV3-1 (or the pseudogene TRBV3-2) and TRBJ1-3; the D is unclear. The ends were cut back, 3 bases at V and 0 bases at J, with 3 bases in the middle. CDR3 length equals 13 residues. From germline, CDR1 is LGHDT and CDR2 YNNKEL (reference sequence). In nucleotides, the CDR3 is TGTGCCAGCAGCCACCTCTCTGGAAACACCATATATTTT. It encodes CASSHLSGNTIYF.

The chain employs TRBV5-6 and TRBJ1-1, with TRBD1 matching over 7 bases. This CDR3 spans 15 amino acids. The V and J ends lost 4 bases and 4 bases, in that order; junction bases with no gene match: 10. Germline V gives CDR1 SGHDT, CDR2 YYEEEE. The chain's CDR3 is CASSPRGGWFTEAFF. CDR3 nucleotides: TGTGCCAGCAGCCCAAGAGGGGGCTGGTTCACTGAAGCTTTCTTT.

The chain couples TRBV11-2 to TRBJ1-2; 7 bases are shared with TRBD1. V shed 5 bases, J shed 4 bases, and the junction held 13 bases outside the gene matches. The germline V gene has CDR1 SGHAT and CDR2 FQNNGV. CDR3 length: 16 residues. This CDR3 reads CASSPLKGTATYGYTF. DNA of the CDR3: TGTGCCAGCAGCCCCCTAAAGGGGACAGCAACCTATGGCTACACCTTC.

The J gene is TRBJ2-7, the V gene TRBV24-1, with D perhaps assigned TRBD1 or TRBD2 (5 bases each). V lost 4 bases, J lost 7 bases, and 16 bases lay in between. The germline V gene encodes CDR1 KGHDR and CDR2 SFDVKD. The CDR3 is 14 residues long. DNA for the CDR3: TGTGCCACCAGTGACTCCGGGACGGGACGGGAGCAGTACTTC. Amino acid sequence: CATSDSGTGREQYF.

The J gene is TRBJ1-5, the V gene TRBV3-1 (or the pseudogene TRBV3-2); D gene uncertain. The germline V gene encodes CDR1 LGHDT and CDR2 YNNKEL (reference sequence). This CDR3 has 14 amino acids. V dropped 1 base and J dropped 1 base, with 5 bases sitting between them. CDR3 nucleotides: TGTGCCAGCAGCCAAGGGGTAAGCAATCAGCCCCAGCATTTT. It yields the protein CASSQGVSNQPQHF.

This clone has just one count. The chain combines TRBV19 with TRBJ1-2; no clear D gene. The germline V gene has CDR1 LNHDA and CDR2 SQIVND (reference sequence). The CDR3 is 14 amino acids. V lost 7 bases and J lost 2, with 14 bases in between. CDR3 sequence reads: CASTALIHNYGYTF. DNA for the CDR3: TGTGCCAGTACCGCTCTGATACACAACTATGGCTACACCTTC.